These 16 T cell receptor beta chains originate from one sample sequenced in a study of shared clonotypes between healthy human individuals. Profiled with immunoSEQ multiplex PCR; TCRdb holds only in-frame clones, not every one. Counted here are some 790,000 clones, approximately 72% occurring once; the ten biggest clones make up approximately 2%. The sample was memory CD4+ T cells sorted from blood. This sample's subset: CD45RA-negative fraction. Every receptor here comes from a young woman in good health.

CDR3 DNA: TGTGCCAGCAGTTCCCTTCTAGGGGCTATCTCCTACAATGAGCAGTTCTTC. Its protein product is CASSSLLGAISYNEQFF. The chain links TRBV27 to TRBJ2-1; a possible D gene is TRBD1 (5 bases). CDR3 length: 17 amino acids. V was pared by 4 bases and J by 0 bases, with 16 bases between. CDR1 is MNHEY and CDR2 is SMNVEV in the germline V gene (reference sequence).

The chain has TRBV10-2 and TRBJ2-7; D is possibly TRBD1 (5 bases). The CDR3 is made up of 14 amino acids. V was shortened by 2 bases and J by 1 base, with 9 bases between the two germline ends. Germline assignment: CDR1 WSHSY and CDR2 SAAADI. CDR3 sequence (DNA): TGCGCCAGCAGTGAGCAGGGCCGGTCCTACGAGCAGTACTTC. Its translation: CASSEQGRSYEQYF.

This chain connects TRBV19 to TRBJ2-3; 8 bases agree with TRBD1. There are 15 residues in the CDR3. The germline gives CDR1 LNHDA, CDR2 SQIVND (reference sequence). V gave up 2 bases and J gave up 2 bases; unmatched junction bases: 3. The CDR3 DNA is TGTGCCAGTAGTATAATGGGACAGGCCACAGATACGCAGTATTTT. It specifies CASSIMGQATDTQYF.

The chain carries TRBV5-6 and TRBJ2-4; D possibly corresponds to TRBD1 (7 bases). From germline, CDR1 is SGHDT and CDR2 YYEEEE. Trimming cost V 3 bases and J 9 bases, with 22 bases left between them. This CDR3 region has 16 residues. In DNA form, the CDR3 reads TGTGCCAGCAGCTCTCTAGGGCCGGGCGGGGACAGCATTCAGTACTTC. Encoded protein: CASSSLGPGGDSIQYF.

This sequence joins TRBV18 and TRBJ1-2; no definite D call. CDR3 length: 13 amino acids. From germline, CDR1 is KGHSH and CDR2 LQKENI. The V and J ends lost 6 bases and 1 base respectively, with 9 bases between them. DNA of the CDR3: TGTGCCAGCTCCCAAACACTTAACTATGGCTACACCTTC. Its translation is CASSQTLNYGYTF.

The V call is TRBV18, the J call TRBJ2-1; possibly TRBD1 for D (6 bases). The V gene's germline CDR1 is KGHSH and CDR2 LQKENI. V lost 3 bases to trimming and J lost 3 bases, with 15 bases between them. The CDR3 covers 16 residues. CDR3 amino acids: CASSPRQGQFYNEQFF. The CDR3 DNA reads as TGTGCCAGCTCACCTCGGCAGGGGCAATTCTACAATGAGCAGTTCTTC. The complete variable domain, with remaining parts taken from reference TRBV18 and TRBJ2-1, reads NAGVMQNPRHLVRRRGQEARLRCSPMKGHSHVYWYRQLPEEGLKFMVYLQKENIIDESGMPKERFSAEFPKEGPSILRIQQVVRGDSAAYFCASSPRQGQFYNEQFFGPGTRLTVL.

The chain combines TRBV9 with TRBJ2-3; D remains unclear. V was cut by 0 bases and J by 3 bases, with 17 bases left in between. CDR3 length: 17 residues. The V gene's germline CDR1 is SGDLS and CDR2 YYNGEE. The DNA of the CDR3 is TGTGCCAGCAGCGTAGGAGATGCGGCTTTGGGGACAGATACGCAGTATTTT. It yields the protein CASSVGDAALGTDTQYF.

This clone was detected once. The chain has TRBV28 and TRBJ2-1; the match to TRBD2 covers 8 bases. V shed 5 bases, J shed 5 bases, and the junction held 14 bases outside the gene matches. The CDR3 sequence is 17 residues long. Germline loops: CDR1 MDHEN, CDR2 SYDVKM. This chain's CDR3 is CASSTWEGSGNHNEQFF. Written as DNA, the CDR3 is TGTGCCAGCAGTACGTGGGAGGGTAGCGGGAATCACAATGAGCAGTTCTTC.

The chain links TRBV29-1 to TRBJ2-7, with 13 bases identical to TRBD2. V lost 6 bases and J lost 6; bases outside the gene matches: 5. Looked up from germline, CDR1 is SQVTM and CDR2 is ANQGSEA. CDR3 length: 13 residues. CDR3 nucleotides: TGCAGCGTCCAGACTAGCGGGAGGTTCGAGCAGTACTTC. Translated: CSVQTSGRFEQYF.

This clone has only a few counts. The chain has TRBV28 and TRBJ1-4; TRBD1 matches at 9 bases. The CDR3 runs 14 residues. Looked up from germline, CDR1 is MDHEN and CDR2 is SYDVKM. V lost 6 bases, J lost 10 bases, and 9 bases stayed unmatched. CDR3 loop: CASRTDRGLGKLFF. CDR3 bases: TGTGCCAGCAGAACGGACAGGGGTTTAGGAAAACTGTTTTTT.

The rearrangement joins TRBV7-2 to TRBJ2-1, with TRBD2 matching over 10 bases. Germline V gene data show CDR1 as SGHTA and CDR2 as FQGNSA. Trimming removed 4 bases from V and 5 bases from J; junction bases left unmatched: 11. The CDR3 consists of 17 residues. CDR3 in DNA: TGTGCCAGCAGCTGGCAATCGTTAGCGGGAGGCGACAATGAGCAGTTCTTC. This codes for CASSWQSLAGGDNEQFF.

The rearrangement joins TRBV7-2 to TRBJ2-5; the match to TRBD1 covers 7 bases. The CDR3 is made up of 14 amino acids. V lost 5 bases to trimming and J lost 3 bases; unmatched junction nucleotides: 6. The V gene's germline CDR1 is SGHTA and CDR2 FQGNSA. The CDR3: CASSPDRVKETQYF. CDR3 bases: TGTGCCAGCAGCCCTGACAGGGTTAAAGAGACCCAGTACTTC.

V gene TRBV27 combines with J gene TRBJ2-7; TRBD1 is a possible D gene (6 bases). Trimming left V 1 base short and J 4 bases short, with 8 bases between. The CDR3 is 13 residues long. Germline V gives CDR1 MNHEY, CDR2 SMNVEV (reference sequence). In DNA form, the CDR3 reads TGTGCCAGCAGTTTATACAGGGATTACGAGCAGTACTTC. Residues: CASSLYRDYEQYF.

CDR3 region: CASTPGQGAYGYTF. CDR3 nucleotides: TGCGCCAGCACCCCGGGACAGGGGGCTTATGGCTACACCTTC. The V gene is TRBV5-1, the J gene TRBJ1-2, with TRBD1 matching 12 bases. With 6 bases clipped from V and 5 bases from J, the junction kept 5 bases outside the gene matches. Germline V CDR1 and CDR2: SGHRS, YFSETQ. The CDR3 length is 14 residues.

The CDR3 DNA reads as TGTGCCAGTAGTATCGGCGCAGGGGTCGGGGAGACCCAGTACTTC. Translated, it gives CASSIGAGVGETQYF. The rearrangement joins TRBV19 to TRBJ2-5; D is possibly TRBD1 (6 bases). This CDR3 spans 15 amino acids. Germline values: CDR1 LNHDA, CDR2 SQIVND (reference sequence). The ends were cut back, 3 bases at V and 5 bases at J, with 16 bases in the middle. Variable domain in full (rest from reference TRBV19 and TRBJ2-5): DGGITQSPKYLFRKEGQNVTLSCEQNLNHDAMYWYRQDPGQGLRLIYYSQIVNDFQKGDIAEGYSVSREKKESFPLTVTSAQKNPTAFYLCASSIGAGVGETQYFGPGTRLLVL.

The chain recombines TRBV11-2 with TRBJ2-2; TRBD2 matches 7 bases. The length of the CDR3 is 14 residues. CDR1 SGHAT and CDR2 FQNNGV come from the germline V gene. V shed 5 bases and J 7 bases; nucleotides not matched to a gene: 7. In DNA form, the CDR3 reads TGTGCCAGCAGCGTATGGGAGGGCGACGGGGAGCTGTTTTTT. It is translated as CASSVWEGDGELFF.